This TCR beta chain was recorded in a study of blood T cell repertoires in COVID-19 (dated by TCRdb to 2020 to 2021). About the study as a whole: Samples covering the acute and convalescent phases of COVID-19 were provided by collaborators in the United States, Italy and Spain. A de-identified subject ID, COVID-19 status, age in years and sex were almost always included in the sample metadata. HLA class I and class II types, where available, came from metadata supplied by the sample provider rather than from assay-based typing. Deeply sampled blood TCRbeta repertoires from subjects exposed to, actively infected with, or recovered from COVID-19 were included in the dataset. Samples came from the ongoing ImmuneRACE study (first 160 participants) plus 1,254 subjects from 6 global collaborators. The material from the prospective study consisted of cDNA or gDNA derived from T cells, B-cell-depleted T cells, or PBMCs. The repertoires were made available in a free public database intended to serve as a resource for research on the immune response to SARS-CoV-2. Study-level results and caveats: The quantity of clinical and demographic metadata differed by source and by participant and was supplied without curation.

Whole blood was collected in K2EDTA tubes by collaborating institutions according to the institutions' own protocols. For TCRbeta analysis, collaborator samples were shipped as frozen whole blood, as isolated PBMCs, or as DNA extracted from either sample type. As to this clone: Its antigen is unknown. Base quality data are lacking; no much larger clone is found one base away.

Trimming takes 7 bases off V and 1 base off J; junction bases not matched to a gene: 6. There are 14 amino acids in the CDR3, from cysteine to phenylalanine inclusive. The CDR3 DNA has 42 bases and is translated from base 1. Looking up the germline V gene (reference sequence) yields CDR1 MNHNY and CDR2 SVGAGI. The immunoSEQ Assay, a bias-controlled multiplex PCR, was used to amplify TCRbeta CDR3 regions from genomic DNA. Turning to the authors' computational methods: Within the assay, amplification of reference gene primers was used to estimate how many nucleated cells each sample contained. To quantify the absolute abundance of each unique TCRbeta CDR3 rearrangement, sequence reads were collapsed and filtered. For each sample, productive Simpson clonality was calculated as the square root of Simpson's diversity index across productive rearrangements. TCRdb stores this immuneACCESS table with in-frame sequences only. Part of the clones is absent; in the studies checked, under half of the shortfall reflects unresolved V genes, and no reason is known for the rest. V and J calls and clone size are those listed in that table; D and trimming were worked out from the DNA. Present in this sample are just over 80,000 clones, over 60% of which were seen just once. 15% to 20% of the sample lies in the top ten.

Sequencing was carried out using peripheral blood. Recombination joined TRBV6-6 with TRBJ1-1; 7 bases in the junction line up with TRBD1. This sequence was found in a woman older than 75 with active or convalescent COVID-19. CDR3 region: CASTHWTGNTEAFF. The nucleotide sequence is TGTGCCAGCACCCACTGGACAGGGAACACTGAAGCTTTCTTT.